This paragraph reports one T cell receptor (beta chain). Antigen specificity is unknown. The sample comes from a study of cytomegalovirus exposure and HLA in healthy donors. Findings of the study overall: Later analysis suggested links between common viral pathogens and several top significant clusters. Reported findings show TCR beta sequences accurately forecast HLA-A and HLA-B alleles in most subjects.

The CDR3 spans 13 residues. Germline V CDR1 and CDR2: MDHEN, SYDVKM. V was trimmed by 6 bases and J by 0 bases, leaving 6 bases between them. With 60 Vbeta and 13 Jbeta primers, the PCR was carried out. Measured with immunoSEQ multiplex PCR; TCRdb has only the in-frame clones, and not every one. In total, the table holds tens of thousands of clones. The sample was PBMCs. This clonotype was sampled from a man aged 18 to 35 in good health and CMV-seropositive. The V gene is TRBV28, the J gene TRBJ1-3; D remains ambiguous. CDR3 loop: CASSLVSGNTIYF. The CDR3, as DNA: TGTGCCAGCAGCCTCGTCTCTGGAAACACCATATATTTT.